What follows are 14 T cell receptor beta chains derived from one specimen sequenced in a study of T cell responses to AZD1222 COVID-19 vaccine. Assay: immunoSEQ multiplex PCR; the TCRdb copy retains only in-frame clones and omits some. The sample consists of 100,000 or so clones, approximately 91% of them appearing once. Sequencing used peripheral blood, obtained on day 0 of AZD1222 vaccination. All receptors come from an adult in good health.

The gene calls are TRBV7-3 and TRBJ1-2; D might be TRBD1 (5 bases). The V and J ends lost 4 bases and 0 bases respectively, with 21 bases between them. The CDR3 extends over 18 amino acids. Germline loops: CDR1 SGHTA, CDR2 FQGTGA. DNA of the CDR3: TGTGCCAGCAGCTCCAAGGGCATACGGGGCCCAACTAACTATGGCTACACCTTC. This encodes CASSSKGIRGPTNYGYTF.

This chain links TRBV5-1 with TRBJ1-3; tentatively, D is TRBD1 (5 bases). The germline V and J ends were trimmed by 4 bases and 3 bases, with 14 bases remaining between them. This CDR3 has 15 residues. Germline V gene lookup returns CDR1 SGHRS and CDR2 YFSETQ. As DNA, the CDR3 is TGCGCCAGCAGCCAGAGGGGTTCCGATGGAAACACCATATATTTT. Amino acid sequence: CASSQRGSDGNTIYF.

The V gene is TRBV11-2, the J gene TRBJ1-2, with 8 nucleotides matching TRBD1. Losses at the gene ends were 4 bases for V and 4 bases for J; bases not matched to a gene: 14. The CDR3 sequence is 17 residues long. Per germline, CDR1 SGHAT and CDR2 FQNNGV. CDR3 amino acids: CASSSLTHRGIGYGYTF. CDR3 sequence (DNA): TGTGCCAGCAGCTCACTAACGCACAGGGGGATAGGCTATGGCTACACCTTC.

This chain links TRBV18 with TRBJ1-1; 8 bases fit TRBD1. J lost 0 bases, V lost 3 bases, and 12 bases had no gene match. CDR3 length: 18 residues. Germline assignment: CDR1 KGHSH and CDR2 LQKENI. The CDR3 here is CASSPQEGTGALNTEAFF. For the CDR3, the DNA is TGTGCCAGCTCACCTCAGGAGGGGACAGGCGCCCTGAACACTGAAGCTTTCTTT.

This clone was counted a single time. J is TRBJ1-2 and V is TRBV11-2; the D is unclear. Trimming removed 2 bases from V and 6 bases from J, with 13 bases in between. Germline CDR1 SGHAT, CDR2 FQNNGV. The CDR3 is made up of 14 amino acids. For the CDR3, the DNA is TGTGCCAGCAGCTTATCTAAACATTCGGATGGCTACACCTTC. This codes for CASSLSKHSDGYTF.

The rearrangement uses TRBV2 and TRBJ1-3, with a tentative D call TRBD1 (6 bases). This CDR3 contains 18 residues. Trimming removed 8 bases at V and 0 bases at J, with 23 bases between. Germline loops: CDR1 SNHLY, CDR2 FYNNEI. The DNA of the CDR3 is TGTGCCAGCGCCCTACCGGGAAAGACAGGAGGCTCTGGAAACACCATATATTTT. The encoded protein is CASALPGKTGGSGNTIYF.

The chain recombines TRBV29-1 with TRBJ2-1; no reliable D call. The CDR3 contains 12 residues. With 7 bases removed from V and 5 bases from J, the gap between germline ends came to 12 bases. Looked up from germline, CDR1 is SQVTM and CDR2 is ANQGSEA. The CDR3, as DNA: TGCAGCGCGAGTAGCCGTCACAATGAGCAGTTCTTC. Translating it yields CSASSRHNEQFF.

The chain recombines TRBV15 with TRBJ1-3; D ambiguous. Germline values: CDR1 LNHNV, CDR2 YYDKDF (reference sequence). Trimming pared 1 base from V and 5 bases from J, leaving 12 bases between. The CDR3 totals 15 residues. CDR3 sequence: CATSRVQLNRNTIYF. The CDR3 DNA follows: TGTGCCACCAGCAGAGTACAGTTAAACCGAAACACCATATATTTT. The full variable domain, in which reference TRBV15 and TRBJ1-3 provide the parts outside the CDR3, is DAMVIQNPRYQVTQFGKPVTLSCSQTLNHNVMYWYQQKSSQAPKLLFHYYDKDFNNEADTPDNFQSRRPNTSFCFLDIRSPGLGDTAMYLCATSRVQLNRNTIYFGEGSWLTVV.

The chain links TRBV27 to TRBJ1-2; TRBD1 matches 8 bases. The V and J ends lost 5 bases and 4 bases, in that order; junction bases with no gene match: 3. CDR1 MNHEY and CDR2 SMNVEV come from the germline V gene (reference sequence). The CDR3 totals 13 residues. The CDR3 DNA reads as TGTGCCAGCAGTCTAGGACAGGGCTATGGCTACACCTTC. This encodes CASSLGQGYGYTF.

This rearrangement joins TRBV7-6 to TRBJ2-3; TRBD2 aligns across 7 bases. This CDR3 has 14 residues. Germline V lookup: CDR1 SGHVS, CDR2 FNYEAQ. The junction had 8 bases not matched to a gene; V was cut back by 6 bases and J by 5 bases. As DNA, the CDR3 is TGTGCCAGCAGTCCGTTCGGGGAGGGAGATACGCAGTATTTT. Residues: CASSPFGEGDTQYF.

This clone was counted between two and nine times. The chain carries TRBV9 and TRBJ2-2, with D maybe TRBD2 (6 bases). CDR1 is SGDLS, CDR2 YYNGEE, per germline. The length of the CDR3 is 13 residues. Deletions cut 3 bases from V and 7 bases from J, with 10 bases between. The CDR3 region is CASSGGTGGELFF. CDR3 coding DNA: TGTGCCAGCAGCGGCGGGACGGGCGGGGAGCTGTTTTTT.

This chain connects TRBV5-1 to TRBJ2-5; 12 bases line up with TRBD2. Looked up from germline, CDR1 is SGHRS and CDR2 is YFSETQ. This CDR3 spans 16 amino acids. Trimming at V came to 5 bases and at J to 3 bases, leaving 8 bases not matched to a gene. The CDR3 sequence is CASSGSSGRAEETQYF. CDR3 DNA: TGCGCCAGCAGTGGGTCTAGCGGGAGGGCCGAAGAGACCCAGTACTTC.

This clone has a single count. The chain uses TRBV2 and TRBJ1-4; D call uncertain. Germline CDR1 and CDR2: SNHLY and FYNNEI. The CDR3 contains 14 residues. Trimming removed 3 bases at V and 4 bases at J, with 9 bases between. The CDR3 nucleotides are TGTGCCAGCAGTGACAGCGGAAGTAATGAAAAACTGTTTTTT. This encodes CASSDSGSNEKLFF.

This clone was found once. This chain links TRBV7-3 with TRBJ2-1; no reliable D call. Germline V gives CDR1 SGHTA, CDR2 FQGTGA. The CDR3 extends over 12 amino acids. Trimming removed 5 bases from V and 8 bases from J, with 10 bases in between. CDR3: CASSPNRDEQFF. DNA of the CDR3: TGTGCCAGCAGCCCGAACCGGGATGAGCAGTTCTTC.